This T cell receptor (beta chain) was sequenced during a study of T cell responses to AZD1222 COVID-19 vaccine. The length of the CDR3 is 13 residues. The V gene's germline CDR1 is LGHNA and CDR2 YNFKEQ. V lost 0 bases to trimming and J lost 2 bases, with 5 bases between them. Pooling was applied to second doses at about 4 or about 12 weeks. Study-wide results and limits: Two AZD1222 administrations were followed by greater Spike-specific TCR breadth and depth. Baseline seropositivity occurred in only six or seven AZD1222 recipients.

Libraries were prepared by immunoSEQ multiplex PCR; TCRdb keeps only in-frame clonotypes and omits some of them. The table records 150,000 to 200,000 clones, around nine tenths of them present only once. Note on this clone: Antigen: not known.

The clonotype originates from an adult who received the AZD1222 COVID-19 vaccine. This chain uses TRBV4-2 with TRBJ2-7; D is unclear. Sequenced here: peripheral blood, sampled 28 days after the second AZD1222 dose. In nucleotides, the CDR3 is TGTGCCAGCAGCCAAGAGGGCCCCTACGAGCAGTACTTC. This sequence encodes CASSQEGPYEQYF.